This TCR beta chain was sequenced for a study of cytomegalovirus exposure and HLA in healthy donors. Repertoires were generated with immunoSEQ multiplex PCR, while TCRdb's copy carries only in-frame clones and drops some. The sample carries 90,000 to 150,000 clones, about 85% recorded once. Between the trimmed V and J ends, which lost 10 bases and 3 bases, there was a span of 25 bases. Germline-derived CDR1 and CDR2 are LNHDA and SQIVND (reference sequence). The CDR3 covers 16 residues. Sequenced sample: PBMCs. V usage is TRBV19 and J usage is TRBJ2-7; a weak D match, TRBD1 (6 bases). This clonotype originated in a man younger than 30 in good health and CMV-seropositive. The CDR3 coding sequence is TGTGCCATAAACCCAGACTTCCGGGACAACTACTACGAGCAGTACTTC. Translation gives CAINPDFRDNYYEQYF.